Below are 9 T cell receptor beta chains sequenced from a single sample in a study of CD8 T cells in ankylosing spondylitis. TCRdb reprocessed the 5' RACE reads via MiXCR and lists one record per CDR3 protein. The table lists about 260,000 distinct CDR3 sequences, about 24% of them singletons. The sample consisted of blood, either unsorted or a sorted T cell fraction (not recorded which). The origin of the receptors is a male donor with ankylosing spondylitis or in good health (not recorded which).

This chain links TRBV6-1 with TRBJ2-3, with D unresolved. The CDR3 totals 14 residues. CDR1 is MNHNS and CDR2 is SASEGT in the germline V gene. The V and J ends lost 6 bases and 2 bases respectively, with 12 bases between them. The CDR3 nucleotides read TGTGCCAGCAGCCGGTCGCGGTCCACAGATACGCAGTATTTT. Its protein product is CASSRSRSTDTQYF.

This clonotype has just a few counts. In DNA, the CDR3 is TGCGCCAGCAGCCAAGTACTCGGGGGGGAAAACATTCAGTACTTC. Protein: CASSQVLGGENIQYF. The chain is built from TRBV4-1 and TRBJ2-4; 8 nucleotides agree with TRBD2. Germline-derived CDR1 and CDR2 are MGHRA and YSYEKL. The CDR3 length is 15 residues. Losses at the gene ends were 1 base for V and 5 bases for J; bases not matched to a gene: 4.

This clonotype has a count of ten or more. The chain carries TRBV4-1 and TRBJ1-5; weak D call: TRBD1 (5 bases). Germline assignment: CDR1 MGHRA and CDR2 YSYEKL. Deletions cut 4 bases from V and 4 bases from J, with 11 bases between. The CDR3 loop spans 14 amino acids. Written as DNA, the CDR3 is TGCGCCAGCAGCCTCCCGGGGGGGAATCAGCCCCAGCATTTT. This codes for CASSLPGGNQPQHF.

The rearrangement links TRBV3-1 to TRBJ1-1, with a weak D call TRBD1 (5 bases). The CDR3 runs to 14 residues. Trimming stripped 1 base from V and 4 bases from J, with 10 bases between. Looked up from germline, CDR1 is LGHDT and CDR2 is YNNKEL (reference sequence). CDR3 bases: TGTGCCAGCAGCCAAGGGGGGGGAGGCACTGAAGCTTTCTTT. It translates to CASSQGGGGTEAFF.

This clonotype was counted many times. The J gene is TRBJ2-3, the V gene TRBV12-3 or TRBV12-4; D is uncertain. This CDR3 comprises 15 residues. Trimming stripped 6 bases from V and 1 base from J, with 14 bases between. CDR3: CASSPRASGTDTQYF. CDR3 DNA sequence: TGTGCCAGCAGCCCACGGGCGTCTGGCACAGATACGCAGTATTTT.

This clonotype was found a few times. The chain joins TRBV12-3 or TRBV12-4 to TRBJ2-5, with 11 bases matching TRBD1. The CDR3 runs 15 residues. V lost 5 bases and J lost 5; bases outside the gene matches: 7. CDR3 in amino acids: CASSPRTGGAETQYF. CDR3 bases: TGTGCCAGCAGTCCCAGGACAGGGGGCGCGGAGACCCAGTACTTC.

Written as DNA, the CDR3 is TGCAGCGTTTCCCAGGAGGGGCGAAACACCATATATTTT. As protein: CSVSQEGRNTIYF. The chain joins TRBV29-1 to TRBJ1-3; a weak D match, TRBD1 (5 bases). Germline assignment: CDR1 SQVTM and CDR2 ANQGSEA. The CDR3 has 13 amino acids. Trimming left V 5 bases short and J 5 bases short, with 13 bases between. Looking up the rest from reference TRBV29-1 and TRBJ1-3 gives the full variable domain: SAVISQKPSRDICQRGTSLTIQCQVDSQVTMMFWYRQQPGQSLTLIATANQGSEATYESGFVIDKFPISRPNLTFSTLTVSNMSPEDSSIYLCSVSQEGRNTIYFGEGSWLTVV.

The table lists this clonotype with many counts. The rearrangement joins TRBV6-1 to TRBJ2-4; weak D call: TRBD1 (6 bases). Germline V CDR1 and CDR2: MNHNS, SASEGT. The germline V and J ends were trimmed by 6 bases and 2 bases, with 14 bases remaining between them. The CDR3 contains 15 residues. CDR3 sequence (DNA): TGTGCCAGCAGCCGCGCCGGGACAACCAAAAACATTCAGTACTTC. Its translation: CASSRAGTTKNIQYF.

This clonotype showed up just a few times. This chain joins TRBV6-1 and TRBJ1-1; D remains ambiguous. CDR1 and CDR2 from the germline V gene are MNHNS and SASEGT. This CDR3 has 13 amino acids. The V end was cut by 6 bases, the J end by 2 bases, with 10 bases between. CDR3 DNA sequence: TGTGCCAGCAGGGAGAAGGGTAACACTGAAGCTTTCTTT. Its protein is CASREKGNTEAFF.